The present entry profiles one T cell receptor beta chain with its context. Its antigen is currently unknown. The CDR3 spans 15 residues. The germline V gene has CDR1 SGHRS and CDR2 YFSETQ. With 3 bases removed from V and 0 bases from J, the gap between germline ends came to 12 bases. These data come from a study of beta chain features in type 1 diabetes. Study results and limitations: The VDJ junctions of type 1 diabetes patients carried fewer insertions and more deletions. Significant though moderate, a shortening of TCRB CDR3s appeared in all four CD4+ subsets of Type 1 diabetes patients. Patients' naive, central memory and Treg TCRB repertoires seemed closer to one another than those of healthy donors.

Reverse transcription of all isolated RNA meant that expressed TCRB transcripts were sequenced. Sequenced naive, central memory and regulatory T cell samples produced an average of roughly 3.5 million reads. Data came from immunoSEQ multiplex PCR; TCRdb stores just in-frame clones and leaves some out. This sample carries about 160,000 clones, about a tenth of them seen once, and the ten largest clones take approximately 0.5%. The genes are TRBV5-1 and TRBJ2-5, with a possible D match to TRBD2 (5 bases). The source material was central memory CD4+ T cells from blood. The source is a man in his thirties or forties with type 1 diabetes. This chain's CDR3 is CASSWERGHQETQYF. The CDR3 DNA follows: TGCGCCAGCAGCTGGGAAAGAGGGCACCAAGAGACCCAGTACTTC.